Listed below are T cell receptor beta chains from one sample, sequenced in a study of T cells after yellow fever vaccination. TCRdb re-called the 5' RACE reads with MiXCR, one entry per CDR3 protein. The table has about 69,000 distinct CDR3 sequences, around 5% seen once. The material was CD4+ T cells sorted from PBMCs, obtained more than 14 days after the first yellow fever vaccination. Receptors were obtained from a man younger than 35 who received the YFV17D yellow fever vaccine. CDR3s include the opening cysteine and the closing phenylalanine or tryptophan. The D gene is left open where the match is weak. Clone size is shown for a subset of rows, as once, few, many or a class of expanded clone.

TRBV7-9	TRBD2	TRBJ2-3	many	CASRGLAGGTDTQYF	TGTGCCAGCAGGGGACTAGCGGGGGGCACAGATACGCAGTATTTT
TRBV5-1	NA	TRBJ1-3	many	CASSSGDPTSGNTIYF	TGCGCCAGCAGCTCAGGAGACCCGACTTCCGGAAACACCATATATTTT
TRBV27	NA	TRBJ2-3	many	CASSRPGAGTDTQYF	TGTGCCAGCTCGAGGCCGGGGGCCGGCACAGATACGCAGTATTTT
TRBV5-4	NA	TRBJ2-2	NA	CASSTGGTANTGELFF	TGTGCCAGCAGCACCGGAGGGACAGCGAACACCGGGGAGCTGTTTTTT
TRBV30	TRBD1	TRBJ1-2	few	CAWRLDRGGYTF	TGTGCCTGGAGACTTGACAGGGGCGGCTACACCTTC
TRBV18	TRBD1	TRBJ2-5	many	CASSPGRGSQETQYF	TGTGCCAGCTCACCCGGCAGGGGGTCCCAAGAGACCCAGTACTTC
TRBV15	NA	TRBJ2-3	many	CATSREGADTQYF	TGTGCCACCAGCAGAGAAGGGGCAGATACGCAGTATTTT
TRBV29-1	NA	TRBJ2-3	many	CSALMVGGLSTDTQYF	TGCAGCGCCCTGATGGTGGGAGGATTAAGCACAGATACGCAGTATTTT
TRBV29-1	NA	TRBJ2-3	many	CSVGVAGGTDTQYF	TGCAGCGTTGGAGTTGCCGGGGGCACAGATACGCAGTATTTT
TRBV7-2	TRBD1	TRBJ2-1	many	CASTNRRGLNEQFF	TGTGCCAGCACCAACCGCAGGGGGCTCAATGAGCAGTTCTTC
TRBV12-3/TRBV12-4	TRBD1	TRBJ1-4	many	CASSHGQGREKLFF	TGTGCCAGCAGTCATGGACAGGGTAGGGAAAAACTGTTTTTT
TRBV5-1	NA	TRBJ1-1	many	CASSSTPGRAEAFF	TGCGCCAGCAGCTCAACCCCAGGGAGGGCTGAAGCTTTCTTT
TRBV7-2	NA	TRBJ1-1	many	CASSLAPRAEAFF	TGTGCCAGCAGCTTAGCGCCCAGGGCTGAAGCTTTCTTT
TRBV11-2	NA	TRBJ2-7	many	CASSLVGARIHEQYF	TGTGCCAGCAGCTTAGTAGGAGCCAGGATCCACGAGCAGTACTTC
TRBV5-1	TRBD1	TRBJ1-6	many	CASSLGQGDGSPLHF	TGCGCCAGCAGCTTGGGGCAGGGGGACGGCTCACCCCTCCACTTT
TRBV5-1	NA	TRBJ2-2	many	CASSLIGPHSAGDTGELFF	TGCGCCAGCAGCTTGATCGGACCTCACTCCGCCGGGGACACCGGGGAGCTGTTTTTT
TRBV7-3	TRBD2	TRBJ2-1	many	CASSLLAASNEQFF	TGTGCCAGCAGCTTACTAGCGGCGAGCAATGAGCAGTTCTTC
TRBV7-9	NA	TRBJ2-5	many	CASSFSGGRETQYF	TGTGCCAGCAGCTTTTCAGGGGGGAGAGAGACCCAGTACTTC
TRBV6-5	NA	TRBJ2-3	many	CASSPGSRMGTDTQYF	TGTGCCAGCAGTCCCGGGTCCAGAATGGGCACAGATACGCAGTATTTT
TRBV5-1	NA	TRBJ2-3	many	CASSLEGIDTQYF	TGCGCCAGCAGCTTGGAAGGTATAGATACGCAGTATTTT
TRBV19	NA	TRBJ2-7	many	CASSINDPGGAQYF	TGTGCCAGTAGTATAAACGACCCCGGGGGCGCGCAGTACTTC
TRBV10-3	NA	TRBJ1-5	many	CAISEGGGRPQHF	TGTGCCATCAGTGAGGGGGGGGGCAGGCCCCAGCATTTT
TRBV6-4	NA	TRBJ2-6	few	CASSDLSGANVLTF	TGTGCCAGCAGTGATCTCTCTGGGGCCAACGTCCTGACTTTC
TRBV28	TRBD2	TRBJ2-3	NA	CASSVAGGLVDTQYF	TGTGCCAGCAGCGTAGCGGGGGGGTTGGTGGATACGCAGTATTTT
TRBV20-1	NA	TRBJ1-2	few	CSARATLTAYERGYTF	TGCAGTGCTAGAGCCACCCTTACGGCTTACGAACGAGGCTACACCTTC
TRBV2	NA	TRBJ1-1	many	CASGNTEAFF	TGTGCCAGCGGGAACACTGAAGCTTTCTTT
TRBV7-2	TRBD1	TRBJ2-5	many	CASSTNRGPEETQYF	TGTGCCAGCAGCACCAACAGGGGGCCGGAGGAGACCCAGTACTTC
TRBV19	NA	TRBJ2-2	many	CASTVIGSGELFF	TGTGCCAGTACGGTCATCGGGTCCGGGGAGCTGTTTTTT
TRBV11-2	NA	TRBJ2-2	many	CASSTFLGELFF	TGTGCCAGCAGCACCTTTCTCGGGGAGCTGTTTTTT
TRBV5-1	NA	TRBJ2-5	many	CASRKGSSYQETQYF	TGCGCCAGCAGAAAGGGGTCCTCGTACCAAGAGACCCAGTACTTC
TRBV18	TRBD1	TRBJ2-1	many	CASSPVDREYEQFF	TGTGCCAGCTCACCGGTAGACAGGGAGTATGAGCAGTTCTTC
TRBV4-2	NA	TRBJ1-1	many	CASSRTQGTMNTEAFF	TGTGCCAGCAGCCGAACCCAGGGGACTATGAACACTGAAGCTTTCTTT
TRBV6-5	TRBD1	TRBJ1-5	many	CASSTGQGWNQPQHF	TGTGCCAGCAGTACTGGACAGGGGTGGAATCAGCCCCAGCATTTT
TRBV3-1	TRBD1	TRBJ1-2	many	CASSQDLQGGYGYTF	TGTGCCAGCAGCCAAGATCTCCAGGGGGGCTATGGCTACACCTTC
TRBV7-8	NA	TRBJ1-4	many	CASSLGTEEKLFF	TGTGCCAGCAGCTTGGGGACCGAAGAAAAACTGTTTTTT
TRBV10-3	NA	TRBJ2-3	many	CATSPGVDTQYF	TGTGCCACCTCTCCGGGTGTAGATACGCAGTATTTT
TRBV18	NA	TRBJ1-1	few	CASSPQGAEAFF	TGTGCCAGCTCACCACAGGGGGCTGAAGCTTTCTTT
TRBV5-1	TRBD2	TRBJ2-3	many	CASGGGSTDTQYF	TGCGCCAGCGGGGGGGGAAGCACAGATACGCAGTATTTT
TRBV4-3	NA	TRBJ1-4	many	CASSRGINEKLFF	TGCGCCAGCAGCAGGGGAATAAATGAAAAACTGTTTTTT
TRBV2	NA	TRBJ2-1	many	CASSPDSSYNEQFF	TGTGCCAGCAGCCCCGACAGCTCCTACAATGAGCAGTTCTTC
TRBV5-1	NA	TRBJ1-1	many	CASSPGAQNTEAFF	TGCGCCAGCAGTCCAGGGGCTCAAAACACTGAAGCTTTCTTT
TRBV4-3	NA	TRBJ1-2	many	CASSHSIGYGYTF	TGCGCCAGCAGCCACAGTATTGGCTATGGCTACACCTTC
TRBV9	TRBD2	TRBJ2-3	many	CASSVVSSGGTQYF	TGTGCCAGCAGCGTAGTTTCTAGCGGGGGTACGCAGTATTTT
TRBV30	NA	TRBJ1-6	many	CAWSVPEGRSPLHF	TGTGCCTGGAGTGTACCCGAGGGAAGGTCACCCCTCCACTTT
TRBV12-3/TRBV12-4	NA	TRBJ2-7	many	CASSLLAGQGYEQYF	TGTGCCAGCAGTTTATTGGCGGGGCAGGGCTACGAGCAGTACTTC
TRBV25-1	TRBD2	TRBJ2-7	many	CASSEYEGRDLVQYF	TGTGCCAGCAGTGAATATGAGGGGAGGGATTTAGTGCAGTACTTC
TRBV20-1	NA	TRBJ1-1	many	CSAPRSTEAFF	TGCAGTGCCCCCCGGAGCACTGAAGCTTTCTTT
TRBV5-4	NA	TRBJ2-3	many	CASSTPGWRSDTQYF	TGTGCCAGCAGCACCCCAGGGTGGCGGTCAGATACGCAGTATTTT
TRBV20-1	NA	TRBJ1-5	few	CSAREYGQPQHF	TGCAGTGCTAGAGAATATGGTCAGCCCCAGCATTTT
TRBV5-1	NA	TRBJ1-4	many	CASRIDSHEKLFF	TGCGCCAGCAGGATAGACAGCCATGAAAAACTGTTTTTT
TRBV20-1	NA	TRBJ1-4	many	CSANSDLNEKLFF	TGCAGTGCTAACAGCGACCTTAATGAAAAACTGTTTTTT
TRBV28	NA	TRBJ1-2	many	CASSLGQYGYTF	TGTGCCAGCAGTTTGGGGCAGTATGGCTACACCTTC
TRBV20-1	NA	TRBJ2-5	many	CSARGRGGPETQYF	TGCAGTGCTAGAGGTCGTGGGGGCCCAGAGACCCAGTACTTC
TRBV25-1	NA	TRBJ2-7	many	CASSERVPPYEQYF	TGTGCCAGCAGTGAACGGGTCCCACCCTACGAGCAGTACTTC
TRBV3-1	NA	TRBJ2-4	many	CASSLTANIQYF	TGTGCCAGCAGCCTGACAGCGAACATTCAGTACTTC
TRBV5-5	NA	TRBJ2-7	many	CASSLNPGSSYEQYF	TGTGCCAGCAGCTTGAATCCGGGCTCCTCCTACGAGCAGTACTTC